Below, one T cell receptor (beta chain) is given with its context. Its antigen is undetermined. The data belong to a study of PD-1 blockade in classical Hodgkin lymphoma. Study outcomes and limitations: Relapsed/refractory patients reportedly had lower baseline diversity than newly diagnosed patients. Possibly reflecting disease activity or prior therapy, repertoire differences have causes that remain undefined.

Time point of the sample: newly diagnosed, previously untreated cHL patient sample. Untreated, newly diagnosed classical Hodgkin lymphoma PBMCs were comparators. Some clones are missing from TCRdb's copy, which holds only in-frame ones; the method was immunoSEQ multiplex PCR. The sample lists roughly 29,000 clones, 80% to 95% occurring once. The germline CDR1 and CDR2 sequences are MDHEN and SYDVKM. This CDR3 region has 17 residues. The junction had 12 bases not matched to a gene; V was cut back by 3 bases and J by 5 bases. The gene calls are TRBV28 and TRBJ2-5; 10 nucleotides agree with TRBD2. The sequence derives from a human donor with classical Hodgkin lymphoma. The specimen was peripheral blood mononuclear cells (PBMCs). In nucleotides, the CDR3 is TGTGCCAGCAGTTTCGGGGGGTTAGCGGGAGGAGGTGAGACCCAGTACTTC. It codes for CASSFGGLAGGGETQYF.